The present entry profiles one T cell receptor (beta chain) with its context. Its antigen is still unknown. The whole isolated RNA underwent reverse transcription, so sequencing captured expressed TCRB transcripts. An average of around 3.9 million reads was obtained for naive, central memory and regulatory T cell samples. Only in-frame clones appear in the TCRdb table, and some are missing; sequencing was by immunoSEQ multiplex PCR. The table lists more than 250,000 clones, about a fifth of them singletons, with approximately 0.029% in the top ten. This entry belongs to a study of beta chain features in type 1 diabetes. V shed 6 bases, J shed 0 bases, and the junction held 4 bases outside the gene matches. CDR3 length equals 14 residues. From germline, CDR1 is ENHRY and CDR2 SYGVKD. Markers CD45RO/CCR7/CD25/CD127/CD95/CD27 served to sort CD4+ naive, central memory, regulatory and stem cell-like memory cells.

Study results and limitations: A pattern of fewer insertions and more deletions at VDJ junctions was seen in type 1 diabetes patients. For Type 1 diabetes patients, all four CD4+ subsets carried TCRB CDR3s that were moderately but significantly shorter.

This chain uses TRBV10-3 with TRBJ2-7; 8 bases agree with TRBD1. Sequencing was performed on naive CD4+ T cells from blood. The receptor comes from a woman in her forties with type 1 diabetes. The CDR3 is CAIRGQGGSYEQYF. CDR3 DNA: TGTGCCATCAGAGGACAGGGAGGCTCCTACGAGCAGTACTTC.